The sample holds many counts of the clone carrying this T cell receptor beta chain. Germline assignment: CDR1 GTSNPN and CDR2 SVGIG (reference sequence). The CDR3 runs 13 residues. The V end lost 4 bases, the J end lost 4 bases, and 11 bases lay between the germline ends. This entry comes from a study of T cells in Graves' hyperthyroidism and ophthalmopathy. There were TCR beta CDR3 regions amplified from RNA transcripts. During a first-round RT-PCR of the TCR CDR3, the HTBI primer set was used. MiXCR was run by TCRdb on the multiplex PCR reads, yielding one entry per CDR3 protein. The repertoire holds about 640,000 distinct CDR3 sequences, with around 21% as singletons.

Source material: blood. This clonotype was sampled from a young man with Graves' ophthalmopathy. The chain carries TRBV30 and TRBJ2-1, with a tentative D call TRBD2 (6 bases). DNA of the CDR3: TGTGCCTGGACCGGGACTTATTACAATGAGCAGTTCTTC. As protein: CAWTGTYYNEQFF.